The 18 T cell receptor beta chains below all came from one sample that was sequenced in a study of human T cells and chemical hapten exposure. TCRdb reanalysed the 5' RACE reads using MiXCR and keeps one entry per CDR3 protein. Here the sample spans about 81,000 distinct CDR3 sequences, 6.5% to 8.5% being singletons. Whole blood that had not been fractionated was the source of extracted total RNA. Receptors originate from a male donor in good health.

CDR3 bases: TGTGCCAGCAAAATTGACGGGAGGAACACTGAAGCTTTCTTT. Translation: CASKIDGRNTEAFF. The rearrangement uses TRBV6-5 and TRBJ1-1; D is unresolved. V was trimmed by 7 bases and J by 1 base, leaving 13 bases between them. Germline CDR1 reads MNHEY; CDR2 reads SVGAGI. The CDR3 has 14 residues.

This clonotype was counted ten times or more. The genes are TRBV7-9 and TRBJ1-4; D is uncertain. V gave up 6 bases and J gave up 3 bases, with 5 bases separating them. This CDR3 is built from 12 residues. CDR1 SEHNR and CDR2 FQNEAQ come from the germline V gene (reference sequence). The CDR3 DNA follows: TGTGCCAGCAGGCTCGCTAATGAAAAACTGTTTTTT. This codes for CASRLANEKLFF.

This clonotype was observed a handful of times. CDR3 sequence reads: CSVRGGLTDTQYF. CDR3 nucleotide sequence: TGCAGCGTCAGGGGGGGCCTCACAGATACGCAGTATTTT. The V call is TRBV29-1, the J call TRBJ2-3; D assignment may be TRBD1 or TRBD2 (7 bases each). Trimming shortened V by 6 bases and J by 2 bases, and 12 bases separated the two germline ends. This CDR3 contains 13 residues. Germline V CDR1 and CDR2: SQVTM, ANQGSEA.

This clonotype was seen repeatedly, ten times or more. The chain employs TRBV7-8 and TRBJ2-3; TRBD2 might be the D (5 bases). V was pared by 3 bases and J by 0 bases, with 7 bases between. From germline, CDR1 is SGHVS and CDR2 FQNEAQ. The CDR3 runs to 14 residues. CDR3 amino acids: CASSFGGSTDTQYF. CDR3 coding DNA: TGTGCCAGCAGCTTTGGCGGGAGCACAGATACGCAGTATTTT.

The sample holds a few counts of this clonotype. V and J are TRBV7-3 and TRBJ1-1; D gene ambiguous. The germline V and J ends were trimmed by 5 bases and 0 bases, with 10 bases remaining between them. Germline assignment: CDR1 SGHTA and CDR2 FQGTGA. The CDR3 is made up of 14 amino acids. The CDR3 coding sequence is TGTGCCAGCAGCCAAACTCACTTGAACACTGAAGCTTTCTTT. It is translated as CASSQTHLNTEAFF.

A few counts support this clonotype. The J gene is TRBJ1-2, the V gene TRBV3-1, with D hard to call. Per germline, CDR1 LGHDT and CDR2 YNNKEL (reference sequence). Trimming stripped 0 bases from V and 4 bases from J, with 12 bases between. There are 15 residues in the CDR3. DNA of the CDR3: TGTGCCAGCAGCCAAGACCAGGCCCTAGTCTATGGCTACACCTTC. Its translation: CASSQDQALVYGYTF.

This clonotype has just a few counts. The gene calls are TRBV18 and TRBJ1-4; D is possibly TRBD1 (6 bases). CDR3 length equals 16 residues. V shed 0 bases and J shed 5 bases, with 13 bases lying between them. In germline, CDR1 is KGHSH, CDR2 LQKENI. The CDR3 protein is CASSPPGGGPNEKLFF. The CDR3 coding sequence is TGTGCCAGCTCACCACCGGGCGGGGGCCCCAATGAAAAACTGTTTTTT.

CDR3 region: CATSDSSGSGGVHNEQFF. The CDR3 nucleotides read TGTGCCACCAGTGATTCGTCGGGTAGCGGGGGGGTCCACAATGAGCAGTTCTTC. The J gene is TRBJ2-1, the V gene TRBV24-1, with TRBD2 identical over 11 bases. J was trimmed by 5 bases and V by 2 bases; bases with no gene match: 10. CDR3 length: 18 residues. CDR1 and CDR2 from the germline V gene are KGHDR and SFDVKD.

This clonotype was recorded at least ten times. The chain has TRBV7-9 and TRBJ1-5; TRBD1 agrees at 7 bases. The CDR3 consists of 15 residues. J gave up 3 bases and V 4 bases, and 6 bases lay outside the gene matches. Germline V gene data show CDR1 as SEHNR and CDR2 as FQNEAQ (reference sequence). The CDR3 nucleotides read TGTGCCAGCAGCTCGACGGGACAGCTCAATCAGCCCCAGCATTTT. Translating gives CASSSTGQLNQPQHF.

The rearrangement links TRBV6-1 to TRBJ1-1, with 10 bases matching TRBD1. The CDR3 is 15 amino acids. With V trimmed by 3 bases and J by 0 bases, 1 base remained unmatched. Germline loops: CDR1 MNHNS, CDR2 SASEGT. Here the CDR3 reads CASSEDRGLNTEAFF. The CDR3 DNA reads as TGTGCCAGCAGTGAGGACAGGGGGTTGAACACTGAAGCTTTCTTT.

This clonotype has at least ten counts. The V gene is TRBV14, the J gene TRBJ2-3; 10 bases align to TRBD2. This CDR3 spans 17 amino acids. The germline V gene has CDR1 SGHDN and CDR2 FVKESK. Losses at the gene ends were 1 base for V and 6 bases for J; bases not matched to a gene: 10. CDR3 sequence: CASSQVVPSGSGDTQYF. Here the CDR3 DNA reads TGTGCCAGCAGCCAAGTGGTGCCTAGCGGGAGCGGCGATACGCAGTATTTT.

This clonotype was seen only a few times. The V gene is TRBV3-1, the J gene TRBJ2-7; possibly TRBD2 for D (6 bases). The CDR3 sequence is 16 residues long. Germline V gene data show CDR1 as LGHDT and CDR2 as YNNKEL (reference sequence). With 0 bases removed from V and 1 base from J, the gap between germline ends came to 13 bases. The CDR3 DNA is TGTGCCAGCAGCCAAGACAGGCGGGATGGGTCCTACGAGCAGTACTTC. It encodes CASSQDRRDGSYEQYF.

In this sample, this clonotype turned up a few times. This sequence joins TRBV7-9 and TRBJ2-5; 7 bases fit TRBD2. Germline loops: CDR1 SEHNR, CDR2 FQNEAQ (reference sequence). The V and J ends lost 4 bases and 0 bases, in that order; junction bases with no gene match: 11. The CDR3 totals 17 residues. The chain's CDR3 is CASSSSSGGPYQETQYF. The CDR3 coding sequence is TGTGCCAGCAGCTCCTCTAGCGGAGGCCCTTACCAAGAGACCCAGTACTTC.

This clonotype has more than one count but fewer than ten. CDR3 protein: CASGGVLYGYTF. CDR3 in DNA: TGTGCCAGCGGTGGGGTACTCTATGGCTACACCTTC. The genes are TRBV6-5 and TRBJ1-2; D unresolved. Germline V gene data show CDR1 as MNHEY and CDR2 as SVGAGI. This CDR3 spans 12 amino acids. The germline V and J ends were trimmed by 8 bases and 4 bases, with 11 bases remaining between them.

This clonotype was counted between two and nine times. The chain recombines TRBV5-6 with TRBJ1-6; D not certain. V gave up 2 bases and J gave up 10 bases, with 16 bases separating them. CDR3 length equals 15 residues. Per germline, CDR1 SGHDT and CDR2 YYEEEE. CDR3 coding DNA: TGTGCCAGCAGCTTCACTGCGGAGAGTAGATCACCCCTCCACTTT. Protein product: CASSFTAESRSPLHF.

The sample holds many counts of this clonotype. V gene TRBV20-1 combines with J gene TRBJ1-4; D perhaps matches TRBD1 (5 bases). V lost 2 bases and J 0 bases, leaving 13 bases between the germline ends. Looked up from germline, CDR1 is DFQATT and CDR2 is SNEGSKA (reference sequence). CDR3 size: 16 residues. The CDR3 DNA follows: TGCAGTGCTAGAACGTGGGGGTTCCCAACTAATGAAAAACTGTTTTTT. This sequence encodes CSARTWGFPTNEKLFF.

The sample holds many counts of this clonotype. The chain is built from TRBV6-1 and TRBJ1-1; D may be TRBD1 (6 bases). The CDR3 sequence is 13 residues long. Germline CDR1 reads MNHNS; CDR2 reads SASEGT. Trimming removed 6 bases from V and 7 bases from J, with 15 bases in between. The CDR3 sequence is CASSSTGTGEAFF. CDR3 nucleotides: TGTGCCAGCAGCTCGACAGGTACCGGTGAAGCTTTCTTT.

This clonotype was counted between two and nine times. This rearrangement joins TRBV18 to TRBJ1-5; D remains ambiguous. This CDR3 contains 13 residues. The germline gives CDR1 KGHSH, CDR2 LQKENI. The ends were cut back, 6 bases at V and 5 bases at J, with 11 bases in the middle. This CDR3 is CASSPGSHQPQHF. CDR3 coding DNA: TGTGCCAGCTCCCCCGGTTCCCATCAGCCCCAGCATTTT. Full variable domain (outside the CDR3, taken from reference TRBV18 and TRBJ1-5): NAGVMQNPRHLVRRRGQEARLRCSPMKGHSHVYWYRQLPEEGLKFMVYLQKENIIDESGMPKERFSAEFPKEGPSILRIQQVVRGDSAAYFCASSPGSHQPQHFGDGTRLSIL.